The next 25 T cell receptor beta chains were all read from a single sample in a study of human T cells and chemical hapten exposure (dated by TCRdb to the early 2020s). Receptor libraries were prepared by RACE. The reads were generated on a NextSeq 500. Clones were called with MiXCR by TCRdb after fastp trimmed the public reads at Q25, and only in-frame beta chains were retained. Rows merge per CDR3 protein into single entries with the most common DNA and genes. Across this sample there are around 380,000 distinct CDR3 sequences, with around 5% seen only once. The top ten clones comprise 2% to 2.5% of the sample. The label giving this sample's time point can be read as: patch test 1, 2 weeks after DPC sensitization. The sample's treatment or condition, from its label and the paper: therapeutic diphenylcyclopropenone sensitization with weekly scalp DPC. The sample consisted of whole blood, taken in connection with sensitization to the hapten diphenylcyclopropenone (DPC). The receptor source for this set is a woman aged 45-65 years with alopecia areata. Some clones in this sample may be carry-over from other donors' samples.

J is TRBJ1-6 and V is TRBV6-1; TRBD1 might be the D (6 bases). The V gene's germline CDR1 is MNHNS and CDR2 SASEGT. V dropped 6 bases and J dropped 7 bases, with 13 bases sitting between them. CDR3 length: 14 amino acids. CDR3 loop: CASSGGSENSPLHF. The CDR3 region has the DNA TGTGCCAGCAGCGGGGGCTCGGAAAATTCACCCCTCCACTTT.

The chain carries TRBV9 and TRBJ2-1; D is unresolved. Per germline, CDR1 SGDLS and CDR2 YYNGEE. V was shortened by 2 bases and J by 7 bases, with 10 bases between the two germline ends. CDR3 size: 13 residues. The CDR3 DNA is TGTGCCAGCAGCGTCCTGACAAGTAATGAGCAGTTCTTC. Translating gives CASSVLTSNEQFF.

This clonotype was seen many times. The chain combines TRBV28 with TRBJ2-7; 11 nucleotides align to TRBD2. Losses at the gene ends were 3 bases for V and 0 bases for J; bases not matched to a gene: 4. Germline assignment: CDR1 MDHEN and CDR2 SYDVKM. The CDR3 length is 16 residues. The CDR3 loop reads CASSFVAGGFSYEQYF. The CDR3 region has the DNA TGTGCCAGCAGTTTCGTAGCGGGAGGGTTCTCCTACGAGCAGTACTTC.

The sample holds many counts of this clonotype. Here the CDR3 DNA reads TGTGCCAGCAGAGGTCGGGACAGTGAGCAGTACTTC. Amino acids: CASRGRDSEQYF. The V gene is TRBV12-3 or TRBV12-4, the J gene TRBJ2-7; 7 nucleotides line up with TRBD1. The CDR3 extends over 12 amino acids. V shed 6 bases, J shed 7 bases, and the junction held 6 bases outside the gene matches.

The table lists this clonotype with a few counts. This sequence joins TRBV4-1 and TRBJ1-5; TRBD1 agrees at 9 bases. The V and J ends lost 3 bases and 4 bases, in that order; junction bases with no gene match: 16. In germline, CDR1 is MGHRA, CDR2 YSYEKL. This CDR3 has 19 residues. The CDR3 sequence: CASSQSSNRGTGNNQPQHF. The CDR3 nucleotides read TGCGCCAGCAGCCAGTCATCAAATCGGGGGACAGGGAATAATCAGCCCCAGCATTTT.

This clonotype occurred many times. V and J are TRBV7-8 and TRBJ2-3, with D possibly being TRBD1 (5 bases). There are 15 residues in the CDR3. CDR1 and CDR2 from the germline V gene are SGHVS and FQNEAQ. Deletions cut 5 bases from V and 8 bases from J, with 20 bases between. In DNA, the CDR3 is TGTGCCAGCAGCGAAGTTTCTATAGGCCAGGGTACGCAGTATTTT. It is translated as CASSEVSIGQGTQYF.

This clonotype came up many times. J is TRBJ2-5 and V is TRBV20-1; either TRBD1 or TRBD2 may supply D (5 bases each). The germline V and J ends were trimmed by 4 bases and 5 bases, with 14 bases remaining between them. CDR3 size: 13 residues. Germline CDR1 DFQATT, CDR2 SNEGSKA (reference sequence). CDR3 in DNA: TGCAGTGCTAAACAGCCGGGGCGGGAGACCCAGTACTTC. It encodes CSAKQPGRETQYF.

The V and J genes are TRBV2 and TRBJ2-3; tentatively, D is TRBD2 (6 bases). V lost 5 bases and J 2 bases, leaving 17 bases between the germline ends. This CDR3 has 16 residues. Germline V gene sequence: CDR1 SNHLY, CDR2 FYNNEI. The CDR3 region is CASSSRDARFTDTQYF. In DNA form, the CDR3 reads TGTGCCAGCAGTTCGCGGGACGCCCGGTTCACAGATACGCAGTATTTT.

This clonotype was seen repeatedly, ten times or more. J is TRBJ2-6 and V is TRBV6-2 or TRBV6-3; D remains ambiguous. Germline V gene lookup returns CDR1 MNHEY and CDR2 SVGEGT. The CDR3 spans 15 residues. Deletions cut 5 bases from V and 3 bases from J, with 11 bases between. The chain's CDR3 is CASSGKRVGANVLTF. The CDR3 DNA follows: TGTGCCAGCAGTGGCAAAAGGGTTGGGGCCAACGTCCTGACTTTC.

This clonotype was detected ten times or more. The genes are TRBV6-2 or TRBV6-3 and TRBJ1-1; 7 nucleotides match TRBD1. Unmatched junction bases numbered 3, after V lost 4 bases and J lost 1 base. From germline, CDR1 is MNHEY and CDR2 SVGEGT. The CDR3 runs 14 residues. In DNA, the CDR3 is TGTGCCAGCAGTTTTAAGGGGGCGAACACTGAAGCTTTCTTT. It yields the protein CASSFKGANTEAFF.

This clonotype has a count of ten or more. The genes are TRBV7-8 and TRBJ2-1, with D unclear. This CDR3 has 12 amino acids. Trimming stripped 5 bases from V and 8 bases from J, with 10 bases between. The V gene's germline CDR1 is SGHVS and CDR2 FQNEAQ. The CDR3 DNA sequence: TGTGCCAGCAGCCCCATCACGGATGAGCAGTTCTTC. Its protein product is CASSPITDEQFF. The full variable domain, its missing parts supplied by reference TRBV7-8 and TRBJ2-1, is GAGVSQSPRYKVAKRGQDVALRCDPISGHVSLFWYQQALGQGPEFLTYFQNEAQLDKSGLPSDRFFAERPEGSVSTLKIQRTQQEDSAVYLCASSPITDEQFFGPGTRLTVL.

This clonotype was recorded many times. The rearrangement uses TRBV11-2 and TRBJ2-1; TRBD2 matches 13 bases. The length of the CDR3 is 15 residues. J was trimmed by 7 bases and V by 3 bases; bases with no gene match: 3. Germline loops: CDR1 SGHAT, CDR2 FQNNGV. The CDR3 reads CASSLTSGGLNEQFF. The CDR3 nucleotides are TGTGCCAGCAGCTTGACTAGCGGGGGGCTTAATGAGCAGTTCTTC.

Ten or more counts support this clonotype. The rearrangement joins TRBV11-1 to TRBJ2-5, with D unclear. The germline gives CDR1 SGHAT, CDR2 FQDESV (reference sequence). Trimming left V 4 bases short and J 6 bases short, with 9 bases between. This CDR3 has 12 amino acids. The CDR3 sequence: CASSSDRKTQYF. For the CDR3, the DNA is TGTGCCAGCAGCTCAGACCGGAAGACCCAGTACTTC.

In its sample, this clonotype was seen many times. The genes are TRBV27 and TRBJ1-1, with D possibly TRBD1 on 6 matching bases. This CDR3 has 15 residues. Trimming removed 6 bases from V and 7 bases from J, with 21 bases in between. Germline assignment: CDR1 MNHEY and CDR2 SMNVEV (reference sequence). CDR3 in amino acids: CASSRGTGGLIEAFF. The CDR3 coding sequence is TGTGCCAGCAGCCGCGGCACCGGGGGCCTTATTGAAGCTTTCTTT.

Ten or more counts support this clonotype. This rearrangement joins TRBV5-4 to TRBJ1-1; D not resolved. Germline CDR1 and CDR2: SGHNT and YYREEE (reference sequence). V was trimmed by 2 bases and J by 5 bases, leaving 7 bases between them. This CDR3 contains 12 residues. The CDR3 sequence: CASSFRRTEAFF. The CDR3 DNA sequence: TGTGCCAGCAGCTTCCGGAGGACTGAAGCTTTCTTT.

This clonotype was found many times. The rearrangement links TRBV7-9 to TRBJ2-6, with D perhaps TRBD1 or TRBD2 (5 bases each). V was trimmed by 8 bases and J by 0 bases, leaving 17 bases between them. There are 17 residues in the CDR3. Germline V gene data show CDR1 as SEHNR and CDR2 as FQNEAQ (reference sequence). DNA for the CDR3: TGTGCCAGCGGGGGACCGGGACGGAACTCTGGGGCCAACGTCCTGACTTTC. It specifies CASGGPGRNSGANVLTF.

This clonotype was observed many times. Mismatch with germline at one junction end may stem from a read error. The CDR3 DNA reads as TGTGCCGGCAGCTCAGGAGACTATGGCTACACCTTC. Its translation is CAGSSGDYGYTF. This chain connects TRBV12-3 or TRBV12-4 to TRBJ1-2; no reliable D call. The CDR3 is made up of 12 amino acids.

This clonotype was counted between two and nine times. The chain has TRBV12-5 and TRBJ2-1; 8 positions agree with TRBD2. This CDR3 is built from 16 residues. Losses at the gene ends were 2 bases for V and 8 bases for J; bases not matched to a gene: 11. CDR1 is LGHNT, CDR2 FRNRAP, per germline. The CDR3 sequence is CASGLLLRGGVHEQFF. The CDR3 DNA is TGTGCTAGTGGTTTGCTCCTCCGGGGGGGCGTCCATGAGCAGTTCTTC.

The chain is built from TRBV12-3 or TRBV12-4 and TRBJ2-3, with D possibly TRBD2 on 6 matching bases. This CDR3 is built from 15 residues. Trimming shortened V by 7 bases and J by 2 bases, and 16 bases separated the two germline ends. DNA of the CDR3: TGTGCCAGCATACTGGGGGGATTAAACACAGATACGCAGTATTTT. Its protein product is CASILGGLNTDTQYF.

This chain links TRBV20-1 with TRBJ1-1; D gene uncertain. The CDR3 covers 13 residues. The V and J ends lost 5 bases and 3 bases respectively, with 13 bases between them. The germline gives CDR1 DFQATT, CDR2 SNEGSKA (reference sequence). CDR3 sequence reads: CSAVRGLHTEAFF. DNA for the CDR3: TGCAGTGCTGTCAGAGGTCTCCACACTGAAGCTTTCTTT.

CDR3 loop: CASIRRTGSISGANVLTF. For the CDR3, the DNA is TGTGCCAGCATCCGCCGGACAGGGTCGATCTCTGGGGCCAACGTCCTGACTTTC. The chain has TRBV6-2 or TRBV6-3 and TRBJ2-6, with 8 bases identical to TRBD1. Germline CDR1 reads MNHEY; CDR2 reads SVGEGT. This CDR3 contains 18 residues. V dropped 7 bases and J dropped 0; count of bases not matched to a gene: 11.

DNA of the CDR3: TGTGCCACCAGCAGAGTTGGGGGAATTCGCAATGAGCAGTTCTTC. This encodes CATSRVGGIRNEQFF. V gene TRBV15 combines with J gene TRBJ2-1; TRBD1 or TRBD2 may be the D gene (5 bases each). This CDR3 is 15 amino acids long. Germline V lookup: CDR1 LNHNV, CDR2 YYDKDF (reference sequence). Trimming shortened V by 1 base and J by 6 bases, and 13 bases separated the two germline ends.

This clonotype appeared many times. J is TRBJ1-6 and V is TRBV20-1; D is uncertain. This CDR3 is built from 13 residues. Trimming left V 6 bases short and J 7 bases short, with 13 bases between. The germline V gene encodes CDR1 DFQATT and CDR2 SNEGSKA (reference sequence). The CDR3 here is CSARRLGNSPLHF. The CDR3 nucleotides read TGCAGTGCCAGGCGGCTCGGAAATTCACCCCTCCACTTT.

This clonotype has just a few counts. The V call is TRBV20-1, the J call TRBJ1-1, with D unclear. Between the trimmed V and J ends, which lost 1 base and 7 bases, there was a span of 10 bases. This CDR3 has 12 residues. Germline loops: CDR1 DFQATT, CDR2 SNEGSKA (reference sequence). The CDR3 reads CSARGGGGEAFF. As DNA, the CDR3 is TGCAGTGCTAGAGGGGGAGGCGGTGAAGCTTTCTTT.

This clonotype appeared many times. This rearrangement joins TRBV5-5 to TRBJ2-5; 8 bases agree with TRBD2. There are 16 residues in the CDR3. CDR1 SGHKS and CDR2 YYEKEE come from the germline V gene (reference sequence). Losses at the gene ends were 3 bases for V and 4 bases for J; bases not matched to a gene: 11. The CDR3 is CASSSLPGGPSETQYF. CDR3 in DNA: TGTGCCAGCAGCTCCCTTCCGGGAGGGCCCTCAGAGACCCAGTACTTC.